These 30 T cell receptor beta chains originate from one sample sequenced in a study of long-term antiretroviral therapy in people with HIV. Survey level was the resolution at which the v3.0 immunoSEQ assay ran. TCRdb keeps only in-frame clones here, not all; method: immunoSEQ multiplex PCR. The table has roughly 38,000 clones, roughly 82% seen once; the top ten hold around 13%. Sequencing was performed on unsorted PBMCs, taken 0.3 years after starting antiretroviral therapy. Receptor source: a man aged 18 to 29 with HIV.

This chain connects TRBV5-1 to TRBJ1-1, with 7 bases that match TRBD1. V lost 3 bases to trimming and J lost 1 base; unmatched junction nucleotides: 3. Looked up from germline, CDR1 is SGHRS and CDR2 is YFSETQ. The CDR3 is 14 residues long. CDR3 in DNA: TGCGCCAGCAGCTCACAGGGGTGGAACACTGAAGCTTTCTTT. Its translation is CASSSQGWNTEAFF.

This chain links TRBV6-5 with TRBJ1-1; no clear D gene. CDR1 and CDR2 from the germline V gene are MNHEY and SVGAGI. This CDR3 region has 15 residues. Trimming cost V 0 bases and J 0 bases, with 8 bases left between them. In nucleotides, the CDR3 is TGTGCCAGCAGTTACTCCCTGGGAATGAACACTGAAGCTTTCTTT. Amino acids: CASSYSLGMNTEAFF.

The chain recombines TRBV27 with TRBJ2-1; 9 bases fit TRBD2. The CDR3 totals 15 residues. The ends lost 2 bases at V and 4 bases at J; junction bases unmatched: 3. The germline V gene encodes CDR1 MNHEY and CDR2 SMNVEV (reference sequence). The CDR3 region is CASSLQTSGYNEQFF. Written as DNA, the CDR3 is TGTGCCAGCAGTTTACAGACTAGCGGTTACAATGAGCAGTTCTTC.

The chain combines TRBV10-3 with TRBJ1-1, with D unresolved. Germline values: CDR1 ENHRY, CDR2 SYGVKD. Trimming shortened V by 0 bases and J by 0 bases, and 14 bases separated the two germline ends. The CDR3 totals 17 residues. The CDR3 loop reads CAISESKGGGMNTEAFF. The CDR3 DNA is TGTGCCATCAGTGAGTCGAAGGGAGGCGGTATGAACACTGAAGCTTTCTTT.

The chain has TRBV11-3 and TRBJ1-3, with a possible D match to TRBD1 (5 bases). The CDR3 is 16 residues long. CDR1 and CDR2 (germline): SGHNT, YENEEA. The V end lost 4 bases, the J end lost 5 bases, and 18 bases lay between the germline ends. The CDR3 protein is CASSSRLATARNTIYF. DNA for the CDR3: TGTGCCAGCAGCTCTCGATTGGCGACAGCGCGAAACACCATATATTTT.

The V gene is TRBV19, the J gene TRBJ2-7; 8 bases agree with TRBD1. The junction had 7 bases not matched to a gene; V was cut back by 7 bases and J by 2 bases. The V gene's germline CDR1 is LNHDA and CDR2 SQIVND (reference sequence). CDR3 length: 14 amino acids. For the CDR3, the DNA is TGTGCCAGTAAGGACGACAGGGGACCCTACGAGCAGTACTTC. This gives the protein CASKDDRGPYEQYF. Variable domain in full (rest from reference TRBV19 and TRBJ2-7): DGGITQSPKYLFRKEGQNVTLSCEQNLNHDAMYWYRQDPGQGLRLIYYSQIVNDFQKGDIAEGYSVSREKKESFPLTVTSAQKNPTAFYLCASKDDRGPYEQYFGPGTRLTVT.

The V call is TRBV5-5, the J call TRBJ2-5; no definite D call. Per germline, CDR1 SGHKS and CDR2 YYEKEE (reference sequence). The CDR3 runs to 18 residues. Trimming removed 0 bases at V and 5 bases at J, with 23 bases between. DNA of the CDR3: TGTGCCAGCAGCTTGGATGATGCGACGCTGGCACGCAGGGAGACCCAGTACTTC. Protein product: CASSLDDATLARRETQYF.

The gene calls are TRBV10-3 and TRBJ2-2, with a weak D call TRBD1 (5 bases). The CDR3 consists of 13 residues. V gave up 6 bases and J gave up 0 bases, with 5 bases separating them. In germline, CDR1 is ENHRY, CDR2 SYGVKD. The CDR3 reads CAIRTANTGELFF. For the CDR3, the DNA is TGTGCCATCAGGACAGCGAACACCGGGGAGCTGTTTTTT.

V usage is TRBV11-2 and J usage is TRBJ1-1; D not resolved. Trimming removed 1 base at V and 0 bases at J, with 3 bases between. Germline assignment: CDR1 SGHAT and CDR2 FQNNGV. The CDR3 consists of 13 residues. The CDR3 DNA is TGTGCCAGCAGCTTAGTCATGAACACTGAAGCTTTCTTT. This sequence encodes CASSLVMNTEAFF.

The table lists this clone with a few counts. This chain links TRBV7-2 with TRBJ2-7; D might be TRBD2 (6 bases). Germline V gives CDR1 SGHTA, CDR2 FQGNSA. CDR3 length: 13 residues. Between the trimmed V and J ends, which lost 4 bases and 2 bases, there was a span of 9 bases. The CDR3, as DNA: TGTGCCAGCAGCTCGGTAGCGGCCTACGAGCAGTACTTC. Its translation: CASSSVAAYEQYF. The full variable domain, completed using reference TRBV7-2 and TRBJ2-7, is GAGVSQSPSNKVTEKGKDVELRCDPISGHTALYWYRQSLGQGLEFLIYFQGNSAPDKSGLPSDRFSAERTGGSVSTLTIQRTQQEDSAVYLCASSSVAAYEQYFGPGTRLTVT.

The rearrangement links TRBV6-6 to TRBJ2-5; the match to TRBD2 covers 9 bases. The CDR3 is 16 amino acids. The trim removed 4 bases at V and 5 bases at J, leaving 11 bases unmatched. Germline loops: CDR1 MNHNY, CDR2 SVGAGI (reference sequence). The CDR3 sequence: CASSSNLAGRAETQYF. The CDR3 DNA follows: TGTGCCAGCAGTTCGAATCTAGCGGGGCGGGCGGAGACCCAGTACTTC.

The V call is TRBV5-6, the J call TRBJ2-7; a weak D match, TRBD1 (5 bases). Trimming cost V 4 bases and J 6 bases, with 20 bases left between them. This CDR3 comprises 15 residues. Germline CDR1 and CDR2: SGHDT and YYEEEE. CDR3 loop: CASSPGSPTVREQYF. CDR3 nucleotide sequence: TGTGCCAGCAGCCCTGGAAGCCCGACAGTACGCGAGCAGTACTTC.

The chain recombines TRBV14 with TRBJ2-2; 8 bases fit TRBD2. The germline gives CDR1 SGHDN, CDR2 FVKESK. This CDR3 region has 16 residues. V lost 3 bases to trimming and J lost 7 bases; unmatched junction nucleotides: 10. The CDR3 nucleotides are TGTGCCAGCAGCCACGCTCGGGAGGGGCCGGGCGGGGAGCTGTTTTTT. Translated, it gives CASSHAREGPGGELFF.

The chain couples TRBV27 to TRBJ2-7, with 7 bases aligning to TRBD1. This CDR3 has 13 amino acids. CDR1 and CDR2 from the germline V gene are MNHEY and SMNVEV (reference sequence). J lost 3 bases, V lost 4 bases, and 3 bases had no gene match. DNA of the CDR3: TGTGCCAGCAGTTCGGACAGGATCTACGAGCAGTACTTC. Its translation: CASSSDRIYEQYF.

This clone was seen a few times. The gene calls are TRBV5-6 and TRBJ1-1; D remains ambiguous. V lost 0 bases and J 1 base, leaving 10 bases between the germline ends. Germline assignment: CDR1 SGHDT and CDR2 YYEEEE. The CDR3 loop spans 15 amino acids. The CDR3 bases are TGTGCCAGCAGCTTGGCCAGGTTACCGAACACTGAAGCTTTCTTT. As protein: CASSLARLPNTEAFF.

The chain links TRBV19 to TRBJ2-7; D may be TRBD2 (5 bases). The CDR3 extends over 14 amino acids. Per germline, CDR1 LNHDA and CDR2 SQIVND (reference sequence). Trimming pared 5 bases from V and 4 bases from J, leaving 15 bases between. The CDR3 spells CASSLSGSGYEQYF. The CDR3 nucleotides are TGTGCCAGTAGTCTCAGTGGGTCGGGATACGAGCAGTACTTC.

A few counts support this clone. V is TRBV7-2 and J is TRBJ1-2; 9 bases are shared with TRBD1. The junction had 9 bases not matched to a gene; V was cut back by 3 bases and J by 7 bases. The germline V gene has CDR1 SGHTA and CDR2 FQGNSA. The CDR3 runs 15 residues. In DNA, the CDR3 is TGTGCCAGCAGCTTTGACAGGGGGACGATGGGTGGCTACACCTTC. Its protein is CASSFDRGTMGGYTF.

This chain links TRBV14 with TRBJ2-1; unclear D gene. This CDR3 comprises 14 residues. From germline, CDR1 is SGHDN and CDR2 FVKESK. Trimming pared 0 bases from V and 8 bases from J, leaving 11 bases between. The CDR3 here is CASSQDASRHEQFF. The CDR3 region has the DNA TGTGCCAGCAGCCAAGATGCCTCCAGACATGAGCAGTTCTTC.

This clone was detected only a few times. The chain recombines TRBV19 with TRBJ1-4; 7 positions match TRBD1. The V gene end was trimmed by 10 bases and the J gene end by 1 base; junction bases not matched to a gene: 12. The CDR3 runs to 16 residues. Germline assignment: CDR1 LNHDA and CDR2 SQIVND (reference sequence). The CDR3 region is CATPGGQRRTNEKLFF. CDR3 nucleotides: TGTGCCACCCCGGGGGGACAGCGGCGAACTAATGAAAAACTGTTTTTT. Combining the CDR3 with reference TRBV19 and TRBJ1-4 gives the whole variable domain DGGITQSPKYLFRKEGQNVTLSCEQNLNHDAMYWYRQDPGQGLRLIYYSQIVNDFQKGDIAEGYSVSREKKESFPLTVTSAQKNPTAFYLCATPGGQRRTNEKLFFGSGTQLSVL.

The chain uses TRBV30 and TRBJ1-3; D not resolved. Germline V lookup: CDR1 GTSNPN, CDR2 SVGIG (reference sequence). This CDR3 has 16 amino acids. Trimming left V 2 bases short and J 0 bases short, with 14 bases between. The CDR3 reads CAWSLGVLFSGNTIYF. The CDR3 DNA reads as TGTGCCTGGAGTCTCGGGGTATTGTTCTCTGGAAACACCATATATTTT. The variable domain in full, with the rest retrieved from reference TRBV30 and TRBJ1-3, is SQTIHQWPATLVQPVGSPLSLECTVEGTSNPNLYWYRQAAGRGLQLLFYSVGIGQISSEVPQNLSASRPQDRQFILSSKKLLLSDSGFYLCAWSLGVLFSGNTIYFGEGSWLTVV.

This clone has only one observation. The CDR3 is CASSIGDRSFSGNQPQHF. The CDR3 bases are TGTGCCAGTAGTATAGGGGACAGGTCCTTCTCGGGCAATCAGCCCCAGCATTTT. V gene TRBV19 combines with J gene TRBJ1-5, with 8 positions matching TRBD1. CDR3 length equals 18 residues. Germline V CDR1 and CDR2: LNHDA, SQIVND (reference sequence). V shed 1 base, J shed 2 bases, and the junction held 10 bases outside the gene matches.

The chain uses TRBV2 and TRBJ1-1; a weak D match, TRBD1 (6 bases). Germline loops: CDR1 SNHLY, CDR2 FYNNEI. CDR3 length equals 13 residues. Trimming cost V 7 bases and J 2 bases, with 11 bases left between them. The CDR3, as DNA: TGTGCCAGCATTCTGGGACAAAACACTGAAGCTTTCTTT. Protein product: CASILGQNTEAFF.

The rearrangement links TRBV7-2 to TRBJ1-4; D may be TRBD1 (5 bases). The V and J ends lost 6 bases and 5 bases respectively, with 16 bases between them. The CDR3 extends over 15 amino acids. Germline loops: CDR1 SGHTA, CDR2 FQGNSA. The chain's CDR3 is CASSINGGRNEKLFF. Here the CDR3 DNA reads TGTGCCAGCAGTATAAATGGGGGAAGAAATGAAAAACTGTTTTTT.

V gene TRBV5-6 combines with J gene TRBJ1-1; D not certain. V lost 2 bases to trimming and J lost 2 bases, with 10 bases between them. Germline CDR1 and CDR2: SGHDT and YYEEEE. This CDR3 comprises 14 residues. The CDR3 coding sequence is TGTGCCAGCAGCTTAGGCCTCTTAAACACTGAAGCTTTCTTT. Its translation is CASSLGLLNTEAFF.

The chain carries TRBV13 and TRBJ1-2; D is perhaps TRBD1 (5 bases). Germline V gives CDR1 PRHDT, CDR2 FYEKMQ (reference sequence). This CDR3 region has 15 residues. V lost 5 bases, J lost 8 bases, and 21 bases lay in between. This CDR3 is CASSHVGGGVAGYTF. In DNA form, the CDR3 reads TGTGCCAGCAGCCATGTGGGAGGAGGGGTCGCGGGCTACACCTTC.

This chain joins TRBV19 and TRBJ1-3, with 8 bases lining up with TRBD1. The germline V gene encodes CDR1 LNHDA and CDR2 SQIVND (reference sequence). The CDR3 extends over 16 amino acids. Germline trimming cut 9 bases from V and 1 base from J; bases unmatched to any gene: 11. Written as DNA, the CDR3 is TGTGCCAGCAAATCGACAGGGGTATTATCTGGAAACACCATATATTTT. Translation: CASKSTGVLSGNTIYF.

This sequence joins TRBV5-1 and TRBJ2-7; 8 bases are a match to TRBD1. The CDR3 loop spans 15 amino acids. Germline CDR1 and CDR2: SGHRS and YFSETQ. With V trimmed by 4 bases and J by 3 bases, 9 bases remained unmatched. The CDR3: CASSPNDRGYYEQYF. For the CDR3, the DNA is TGCGCCAGCAGCCCGAATGACAGGGGATACTACGAGCAGTACTTC.

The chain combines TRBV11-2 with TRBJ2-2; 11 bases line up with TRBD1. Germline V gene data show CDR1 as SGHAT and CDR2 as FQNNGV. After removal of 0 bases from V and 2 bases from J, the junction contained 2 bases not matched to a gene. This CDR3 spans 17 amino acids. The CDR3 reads CASSLEGQGANTGELFF. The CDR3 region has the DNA TGTGCCAGCAGCTTAGAAGGACAGGGGGCTAACACCGGGGAGCTGTTTTTT.

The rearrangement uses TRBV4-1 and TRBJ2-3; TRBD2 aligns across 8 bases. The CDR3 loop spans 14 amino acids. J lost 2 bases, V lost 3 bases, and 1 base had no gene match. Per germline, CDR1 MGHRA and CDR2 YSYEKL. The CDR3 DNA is TGCGCCAGCAGCCAGACTAGCGCCACAGATACGCAGTATTTT. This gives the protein CASSQTSATDTQYF.

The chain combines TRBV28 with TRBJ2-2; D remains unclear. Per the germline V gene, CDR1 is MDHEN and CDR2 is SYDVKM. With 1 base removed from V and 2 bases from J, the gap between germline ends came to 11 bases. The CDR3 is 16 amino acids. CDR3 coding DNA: TGTGCCAGCAGTTTATTCCCGGCAGGAAACACCGGGGAGCTGTTTTTT. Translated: CASSLFPAGNTGELFF.